The clone carrying this T cell receptor beta chain was counted many times. No antigen is known for it. Breast cancer patients provided tissue from their axillary draining lymph nodes. The data originate from a study of breast tumors, draining lymph nodes, adjacent tissues. From the multiplex PCR reads, TCRdb called clonotypes with MiXCR, one entry per CDR3 protein. The sample yields over 250,000 distinct CDR3 sequences, 30% seen once. Findings of the study overall: Compared with basal-like, luminal-like tumors shared significantly more repertoire with nontumor tissue. Data only fit, rather than demonstrated, lymph node origin of most tumor T cells.

The CDR3 has 15 residues. Germline V gene sequence: CDR1 SGHRS, CDR2 YFSETQ. V lost 4 bases to trimming and J lost 4 bases; unmatched junction nucleotides: 7. V gene TRBV5-1 combines with J gene TRBJ2-7, with 11 bases matching TRBD2. Sequences were obtained from axillary lymph node tissue. The source is a female donor with breast cancer. Some clones in this sample may be carry-over from other donors' samples. CDR3 residues: CASSGGLAAPYEQYF. The CDR3 nucleotides are TGCGCCAGCAGCGGGGGACTAGCGGCACCGTACGAGCAGTACTTC.